The present T cell receptor beta chain was sequenced within a study of molecular identifiers for immune sequencing clone quantification. This clonotype showed up many times. Trimming removed 5 bases from V and 1 base from J; junction bases left unmatched: 6. The CDR3 runs to 15 residues. The germline gives CDR1 SGHTA, CDR2 FQGNSA. TCRdb ran MiXCR on the PCR reads and lists one entry per CDR3 protein. The data show approximately 550,000 distinct CDR3 sequences, about 25% seen once. Naive CD8 library inputs spanned roughly 20,000 to 1,100,000 sorted cells and 10%, 30% or 50% RNA. The origin of this receptor is a human donor in good health. Some libraries in this study had Jurkat cell RNA spiked in. The sample taken for sequencing was naive CD8+ T cells from blood, with Jurkat cell RNA spiked in. Subset indicated: FACS-sorted CD8+CD4-CCR7+CD45RA+ naive T cells. The gene calls are TRBV7-2 and TRBJ2-7; 9 positions match TRBD2. In DNA form, the CDR3 reads TGTGCCAGCAGCGCCCTTAGCGGGGGTTCCTACGAGCAGTACTTC. As protein: CASSALSGGSYEQYF.